This entry describes one TCR beta chain. What it binds is unknown. These data originate in a study of shared clonotypes between healthy human individuals. Study-wide context: CD4 naive and memory got three plates each, CD8 naive two, CD8 memory one. General study results and limits: As a rule, naive subsets had a larger estimated richness than memory subsets. Rarefaction revealed incomplete sorted-subset sequencing despite large depth.

J gave up 0 bases and V 0 bases, and 3 bases lay outside the gene matches. CDR3 size: 19 residues. Germline CDR1 KGHSH, CDR2 LQKENI. TCRdb keeps only in-frame clones here, not all; method: immunoSEQ multiplex PCR. The sample holds about 1 million clones; 65% to 80% are singletons and the top ten take roughly 1.4%. All of the donors resided in Nashville, Tennessee, and each was a Caucasian adult. The genes are TRBV18 and TRBJ2-1; 15 nucleotides match TRBD2. Sequencing input: memory CD4+ T cells sorted from blood. This sample's subset: CD45RA-negative fraction. This clonotype was obtained from a man younger than 35 in good health. The CDR3 nucleotides are TGTGCCAGCTCACCACCGGGACTAGCGGGGGGCCGCTCCTACAATGAGCAGTTCTTC. Its translation is CASSPPGLAGGRSYNEQFF.